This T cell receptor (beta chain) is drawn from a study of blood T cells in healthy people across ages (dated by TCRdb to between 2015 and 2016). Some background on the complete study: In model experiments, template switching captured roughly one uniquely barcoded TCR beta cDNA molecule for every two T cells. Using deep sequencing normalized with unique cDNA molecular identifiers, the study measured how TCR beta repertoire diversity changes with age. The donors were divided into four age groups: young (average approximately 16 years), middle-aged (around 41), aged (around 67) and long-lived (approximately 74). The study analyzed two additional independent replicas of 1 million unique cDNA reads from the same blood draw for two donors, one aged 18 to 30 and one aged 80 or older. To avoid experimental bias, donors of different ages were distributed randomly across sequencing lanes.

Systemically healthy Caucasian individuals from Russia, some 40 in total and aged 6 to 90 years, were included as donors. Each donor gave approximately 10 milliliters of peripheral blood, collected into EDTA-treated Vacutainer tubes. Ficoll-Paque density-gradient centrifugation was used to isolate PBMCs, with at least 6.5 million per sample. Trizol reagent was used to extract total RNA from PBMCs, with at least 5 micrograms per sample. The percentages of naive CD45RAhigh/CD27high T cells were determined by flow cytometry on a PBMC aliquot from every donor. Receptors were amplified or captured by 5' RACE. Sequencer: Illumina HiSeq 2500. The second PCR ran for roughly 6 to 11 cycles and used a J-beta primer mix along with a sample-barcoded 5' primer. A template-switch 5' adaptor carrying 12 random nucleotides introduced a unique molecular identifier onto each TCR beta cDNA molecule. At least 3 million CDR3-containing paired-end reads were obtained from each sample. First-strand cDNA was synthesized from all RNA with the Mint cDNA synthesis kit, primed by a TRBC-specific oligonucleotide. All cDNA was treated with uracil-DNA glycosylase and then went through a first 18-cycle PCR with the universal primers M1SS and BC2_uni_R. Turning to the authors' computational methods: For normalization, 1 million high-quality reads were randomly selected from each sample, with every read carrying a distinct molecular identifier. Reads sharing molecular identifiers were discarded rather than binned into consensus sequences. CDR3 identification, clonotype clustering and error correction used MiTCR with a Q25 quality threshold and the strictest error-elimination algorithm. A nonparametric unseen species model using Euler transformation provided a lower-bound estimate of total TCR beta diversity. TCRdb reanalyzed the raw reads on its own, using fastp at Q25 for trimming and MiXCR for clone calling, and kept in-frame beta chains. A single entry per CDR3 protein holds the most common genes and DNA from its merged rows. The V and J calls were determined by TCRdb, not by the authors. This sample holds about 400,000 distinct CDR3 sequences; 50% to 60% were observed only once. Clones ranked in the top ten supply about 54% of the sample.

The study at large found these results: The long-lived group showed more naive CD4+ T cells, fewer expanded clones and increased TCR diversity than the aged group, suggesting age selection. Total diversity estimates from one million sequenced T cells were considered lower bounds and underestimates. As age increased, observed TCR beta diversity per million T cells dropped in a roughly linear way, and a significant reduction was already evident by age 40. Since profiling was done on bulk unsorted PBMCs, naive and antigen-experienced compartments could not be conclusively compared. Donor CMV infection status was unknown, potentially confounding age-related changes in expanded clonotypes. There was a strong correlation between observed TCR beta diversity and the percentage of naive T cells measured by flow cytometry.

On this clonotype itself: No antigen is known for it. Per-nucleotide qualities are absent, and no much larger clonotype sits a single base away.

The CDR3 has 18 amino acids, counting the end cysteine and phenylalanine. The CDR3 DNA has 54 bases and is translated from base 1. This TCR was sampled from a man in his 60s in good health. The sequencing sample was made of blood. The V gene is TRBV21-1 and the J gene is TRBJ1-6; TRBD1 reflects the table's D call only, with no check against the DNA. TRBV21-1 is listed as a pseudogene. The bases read TGTGCCAGCAGCAAAACATGCCTAAGGGACAGGGGAGATTCACCCCCCCACTTT. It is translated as CASSKTCLRDRGDSPPHF.